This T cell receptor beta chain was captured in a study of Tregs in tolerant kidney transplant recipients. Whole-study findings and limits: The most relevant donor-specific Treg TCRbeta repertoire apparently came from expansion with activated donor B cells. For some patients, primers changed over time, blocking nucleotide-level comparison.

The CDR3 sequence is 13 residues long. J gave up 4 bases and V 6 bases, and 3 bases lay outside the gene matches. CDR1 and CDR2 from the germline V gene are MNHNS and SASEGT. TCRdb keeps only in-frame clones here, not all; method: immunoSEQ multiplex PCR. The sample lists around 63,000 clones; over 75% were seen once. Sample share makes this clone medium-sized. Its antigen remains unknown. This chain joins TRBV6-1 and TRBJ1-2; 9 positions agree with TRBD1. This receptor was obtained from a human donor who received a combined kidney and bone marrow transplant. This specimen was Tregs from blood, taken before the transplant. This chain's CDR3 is CASRRTGVYGYTF. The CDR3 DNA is TGTGCCAGCAGACGGACAGGGGTCTATGGCTACACCTTC.